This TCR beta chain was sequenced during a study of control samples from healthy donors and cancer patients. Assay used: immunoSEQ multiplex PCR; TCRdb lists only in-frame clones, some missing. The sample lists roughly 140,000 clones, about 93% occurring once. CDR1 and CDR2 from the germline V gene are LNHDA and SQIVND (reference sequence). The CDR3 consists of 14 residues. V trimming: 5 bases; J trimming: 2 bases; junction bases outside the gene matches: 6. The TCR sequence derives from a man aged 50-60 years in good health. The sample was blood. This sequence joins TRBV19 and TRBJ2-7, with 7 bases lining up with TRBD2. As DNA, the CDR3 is TGTGCCAGTAGTCAGCGGGGCACTCCCTACGAGCAGTACTTC. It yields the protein CASSQRGTPYEQYF.